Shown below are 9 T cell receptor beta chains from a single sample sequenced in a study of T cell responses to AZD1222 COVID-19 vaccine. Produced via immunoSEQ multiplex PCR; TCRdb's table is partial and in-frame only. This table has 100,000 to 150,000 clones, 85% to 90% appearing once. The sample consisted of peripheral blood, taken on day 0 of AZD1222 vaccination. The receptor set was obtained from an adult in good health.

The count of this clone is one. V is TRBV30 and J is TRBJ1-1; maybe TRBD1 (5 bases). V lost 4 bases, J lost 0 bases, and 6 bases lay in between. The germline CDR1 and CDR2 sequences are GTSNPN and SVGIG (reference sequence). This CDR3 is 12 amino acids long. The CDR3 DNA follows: TGTGCCTGGACAGGGTTGAACACTGAAGCTTTCTTT. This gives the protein CAWTGLNTEAFF.

The CDR3 region has the DNA TGTGCCAGCAGACCCGGGACTCTCTATGGCTACACCTTC. Its protein is CASRPGTLYGYTF. This rearrangement joins TRBV6-5 to TRBJ1-2; D might be TRBD1 (5 bases). The V end was cut by 6 bases, the J end by 4 bases, with 12 bases between. This CDR3 is built from 13 residues. Germline V gene lookup returns CDR1 MNHEY and CDR2 SVGAGI.

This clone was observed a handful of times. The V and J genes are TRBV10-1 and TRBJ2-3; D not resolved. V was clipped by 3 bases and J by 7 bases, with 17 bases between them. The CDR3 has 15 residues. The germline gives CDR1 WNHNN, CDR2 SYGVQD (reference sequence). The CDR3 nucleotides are TGCGCCAGCAGTGAAAGTGTCAGCTCCGAAAATACGCAGTATTTT. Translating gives CASSESVSSENTQYF.

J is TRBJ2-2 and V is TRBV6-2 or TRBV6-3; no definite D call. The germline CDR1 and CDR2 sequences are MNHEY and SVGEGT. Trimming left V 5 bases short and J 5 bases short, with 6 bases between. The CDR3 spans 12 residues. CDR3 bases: TGTGCCAGCAGTATTGGAACCGGGGAGCTGTTTTTT. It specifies CASSIGTGELFF.

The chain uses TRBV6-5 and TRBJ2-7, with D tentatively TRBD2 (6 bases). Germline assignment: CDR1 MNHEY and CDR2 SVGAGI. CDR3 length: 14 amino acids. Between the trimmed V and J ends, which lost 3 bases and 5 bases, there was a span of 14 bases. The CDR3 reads CASSYSRGEDEQYF. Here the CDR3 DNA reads TGTGCCAGCAGTTATTCTCGTGGGGAGGACGAGCAGTACTTC.

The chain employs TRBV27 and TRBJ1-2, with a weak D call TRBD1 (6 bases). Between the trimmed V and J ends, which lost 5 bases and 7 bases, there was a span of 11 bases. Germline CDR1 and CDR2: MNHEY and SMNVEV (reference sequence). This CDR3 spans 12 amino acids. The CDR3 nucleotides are TGTGCCAGCAGTCCCAGGGGCGGTGGCTACACCTTC. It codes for CASSPRGGGYTF.

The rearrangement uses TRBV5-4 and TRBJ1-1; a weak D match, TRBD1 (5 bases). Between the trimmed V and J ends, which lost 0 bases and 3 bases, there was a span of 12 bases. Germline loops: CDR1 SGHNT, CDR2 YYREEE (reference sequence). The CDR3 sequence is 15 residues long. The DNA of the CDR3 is TGTGCCAGCAGCTTGGGTGGGGGGAGACACACTGAAGCTTTCTTT. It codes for CASSLGGGRHTEAFF.

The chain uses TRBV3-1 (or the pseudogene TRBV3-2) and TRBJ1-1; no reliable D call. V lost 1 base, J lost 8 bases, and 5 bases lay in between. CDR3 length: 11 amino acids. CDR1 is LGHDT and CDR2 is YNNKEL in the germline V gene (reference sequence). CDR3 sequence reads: CASSQGREAFF. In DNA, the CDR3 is TGTGCCAGCAGCCAAGGACGGGAAGCTTTCTTT.

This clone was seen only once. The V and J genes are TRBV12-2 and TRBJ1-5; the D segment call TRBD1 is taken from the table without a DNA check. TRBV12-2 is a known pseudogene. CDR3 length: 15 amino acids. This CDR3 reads CASRLSGHFNQPQHF. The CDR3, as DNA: TGTGCAAGTCGCTTATCGGGACACTTCAATCAGCCCCAGCATTTT.